The clone carrying this T cell receptor beta chain was seen repeatedly, ten times or more. As yet, its antigen is unknown. The data are from a study of early T cells in non-severe SARS-CoV-2 infection. About the study: The chains were unpaired, and the sequenced material was bulk RNA from unsorted whole blood. Regarding the study as a whole: Anti-spike CD8 responses were favored in VDJdb matching, and private and CD4 specificities were missed.

Individual cDNA molecules carried attached unique molecular identifiers. From the 5' RACE reads, TCRdb called clonotypes with MiXCR, one entry per CDR3 protein. This sample carries under 50,000 distinct CDR3 sequences, less than 4.5% of them seen once, and the ten largest clones take around 6%. The germline V gene has CDR1 LGHDT and CDR2 YNNKEL (reference sequence). V was pared by 4 bases and J by 4 bases, with 8 bases between. The CDR3 has 14 amino acids. This clonotype originated in an adult who was a healthcare worker with PCR-confirmed SARS-CoV-2 infection or an uninfected control (not recorded which). V is TRBV3-1 and J is TRBJ1-6; possible D gene TRBD1, 6 bases. The sample consisted of whole blood. CDR3 DNA: TGTGCCAGCAGCCCTCAGGGGTATAATTCACCCCTCCACTTT. Translated: CASSPQGYNSPLHF.